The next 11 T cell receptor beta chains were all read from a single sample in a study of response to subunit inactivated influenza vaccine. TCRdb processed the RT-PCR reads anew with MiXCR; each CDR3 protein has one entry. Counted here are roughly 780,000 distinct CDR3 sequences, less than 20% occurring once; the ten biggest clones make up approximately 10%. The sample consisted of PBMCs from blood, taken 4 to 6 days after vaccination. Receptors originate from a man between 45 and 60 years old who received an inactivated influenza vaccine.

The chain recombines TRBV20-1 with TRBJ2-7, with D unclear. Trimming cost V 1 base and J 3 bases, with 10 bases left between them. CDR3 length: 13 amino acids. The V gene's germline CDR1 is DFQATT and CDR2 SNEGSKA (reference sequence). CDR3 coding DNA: TGCAGTGCTAGAGCTAGAGCCTACTACGAGCAGTACTTC. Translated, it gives CSARARAYYEQYF.

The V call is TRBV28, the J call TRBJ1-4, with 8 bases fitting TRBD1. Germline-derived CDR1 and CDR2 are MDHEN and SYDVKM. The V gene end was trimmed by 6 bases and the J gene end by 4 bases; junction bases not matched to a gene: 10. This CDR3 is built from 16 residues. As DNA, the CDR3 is TGTGCCAGCAGAAAAGACAGGGGCTCTGGTAATGAAAAACTGTTTTTT. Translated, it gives CASRKDRGSGNEKLFF.

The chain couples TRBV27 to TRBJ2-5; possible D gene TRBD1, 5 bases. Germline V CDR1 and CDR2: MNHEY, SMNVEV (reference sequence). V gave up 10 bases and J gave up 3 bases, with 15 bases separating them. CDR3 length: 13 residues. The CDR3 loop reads CATSKDKEETQYF. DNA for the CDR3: TGTGCCACCTCGAAGGACAAAGAAGAGACCCAGTACTTC.

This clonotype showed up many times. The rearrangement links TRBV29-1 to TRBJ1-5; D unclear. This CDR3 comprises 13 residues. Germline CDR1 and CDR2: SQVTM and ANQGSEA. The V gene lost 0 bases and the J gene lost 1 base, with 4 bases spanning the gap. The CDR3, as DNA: TGCAGCGTTGAAGAGGGAAGCAATCAGCCCCAGCATTTT. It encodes CSVEEGSNQPQHF.

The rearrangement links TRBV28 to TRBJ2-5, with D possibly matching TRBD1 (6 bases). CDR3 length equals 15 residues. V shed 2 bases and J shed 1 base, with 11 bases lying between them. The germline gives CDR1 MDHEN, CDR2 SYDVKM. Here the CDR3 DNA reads TGTGCCAGCAGTTTACCTGAGGACAGCCAAGAGACCCAGTACTTC. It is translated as CASSLPEDSQETQYF.

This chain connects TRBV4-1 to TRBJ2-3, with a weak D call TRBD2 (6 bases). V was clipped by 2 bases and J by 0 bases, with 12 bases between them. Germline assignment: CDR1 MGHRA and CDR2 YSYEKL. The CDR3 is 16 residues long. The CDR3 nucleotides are TGCGCCAGCAGCCAACCTCGGGGGTCCAGCACAGATACGCAGTATTTT. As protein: CASSQPRGSSTDTQYF.

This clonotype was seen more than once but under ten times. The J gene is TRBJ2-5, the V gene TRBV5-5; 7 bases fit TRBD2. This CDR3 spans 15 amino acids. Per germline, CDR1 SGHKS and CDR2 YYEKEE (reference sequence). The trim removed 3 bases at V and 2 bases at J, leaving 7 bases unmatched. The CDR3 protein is CASSWGGRRQETQYF. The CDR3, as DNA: TGTGCCAGCAGCTGGGGAGGGCGGCGGCAAGAGACCCAGTACTTC.

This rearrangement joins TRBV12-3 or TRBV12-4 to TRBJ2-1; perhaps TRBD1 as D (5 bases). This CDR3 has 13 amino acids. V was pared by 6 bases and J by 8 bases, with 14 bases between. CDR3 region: CASRNTEGDEQFF. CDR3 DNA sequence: TGTGCCAGCAGGAATACAGAAGGGGATGAGCAGTTCTTC.

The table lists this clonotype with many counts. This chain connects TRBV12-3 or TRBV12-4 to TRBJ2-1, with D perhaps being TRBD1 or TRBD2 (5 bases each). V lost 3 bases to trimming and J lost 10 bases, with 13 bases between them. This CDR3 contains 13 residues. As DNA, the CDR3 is TGTGCCAGCAGTTTTAACGAGGGGCAGGAGCAGTTCTTC. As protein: CASSFNEGQEQFF.

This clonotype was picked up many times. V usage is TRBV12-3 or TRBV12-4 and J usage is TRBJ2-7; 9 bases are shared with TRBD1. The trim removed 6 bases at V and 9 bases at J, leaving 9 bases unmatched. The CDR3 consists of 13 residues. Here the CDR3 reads CASSHRDRVAQYF. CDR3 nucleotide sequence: TGTGCCAGCAGCCACAGGGACAGGGTGGCGCAGTACTTC.

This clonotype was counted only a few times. The CDR3 loop reads CASRPTGDNNSPLHF. The CDR3 DNA is TGTGCCAGCAGGCCGACAGGAGATAATAATTCACCCCTCCACTTT. The chain employs TRBV12-3 or TRBV12-4 and TRBJ1-6; tentative D call: TRBD1 (6 bases). The CDR3 is 15 amino acids. The germline V and J ends were trimmed by 6 bases and 5 bases, with 14 bases remaining between them.